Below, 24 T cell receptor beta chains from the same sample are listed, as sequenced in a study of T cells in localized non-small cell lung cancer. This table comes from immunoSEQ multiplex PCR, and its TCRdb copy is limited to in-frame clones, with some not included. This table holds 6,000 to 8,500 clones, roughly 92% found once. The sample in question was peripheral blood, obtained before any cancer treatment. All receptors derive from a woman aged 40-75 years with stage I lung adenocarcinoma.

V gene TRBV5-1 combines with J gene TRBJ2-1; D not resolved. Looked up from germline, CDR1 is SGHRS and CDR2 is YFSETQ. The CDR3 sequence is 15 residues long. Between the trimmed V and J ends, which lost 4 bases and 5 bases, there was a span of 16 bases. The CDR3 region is CASSLEMRSHNEQFF. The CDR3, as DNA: TGCGCCAGCAGCCTGGAGATGCGGAGTCACAATGAGCAGTTCTTC.

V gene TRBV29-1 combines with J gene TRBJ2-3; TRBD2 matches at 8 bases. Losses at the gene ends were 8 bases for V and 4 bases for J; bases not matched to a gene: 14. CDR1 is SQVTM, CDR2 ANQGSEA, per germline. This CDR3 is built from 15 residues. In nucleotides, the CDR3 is TGCAGCCACGCTATGGCGGGAGGAGGAGCAGATACGCAGTATTTT. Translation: CSHAMAGGGADTQYF.

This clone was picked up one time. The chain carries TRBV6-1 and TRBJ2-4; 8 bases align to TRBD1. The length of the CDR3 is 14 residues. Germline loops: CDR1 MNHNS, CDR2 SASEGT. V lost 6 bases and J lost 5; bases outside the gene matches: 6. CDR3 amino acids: CASSLGTGENIQYF. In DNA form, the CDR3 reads TGTGCCAGCAGCTTGGGGACAGGAGAAAACATTCAGTACTTC.

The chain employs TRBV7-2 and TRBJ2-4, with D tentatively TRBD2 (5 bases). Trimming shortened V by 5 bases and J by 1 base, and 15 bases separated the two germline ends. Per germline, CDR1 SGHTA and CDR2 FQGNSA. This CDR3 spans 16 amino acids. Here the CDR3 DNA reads TGTGCCAGCAGCCCACCCCCCCGGGGTGCCAAAAACATTCAGTACTTC. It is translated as CASSPPPRGAKNIQYF.

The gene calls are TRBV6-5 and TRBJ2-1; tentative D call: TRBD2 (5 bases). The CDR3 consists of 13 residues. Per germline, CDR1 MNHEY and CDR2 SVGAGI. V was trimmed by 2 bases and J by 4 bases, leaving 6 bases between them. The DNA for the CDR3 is TGTGCCAGCAGTTACGCGGGTTACAATGAGCAGTTCTTC. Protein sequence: CASSYAGYNEQFF.

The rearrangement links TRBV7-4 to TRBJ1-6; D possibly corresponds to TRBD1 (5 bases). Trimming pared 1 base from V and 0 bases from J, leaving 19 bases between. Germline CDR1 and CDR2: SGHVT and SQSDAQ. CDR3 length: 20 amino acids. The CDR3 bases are TGTGCCAGCAGCTTAGTGAGCAGGGCTTTGTTGGTCTCCTATAATTCACCCCTCCACTTT. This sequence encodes CASSLVSRALLVSYNSPLHF.

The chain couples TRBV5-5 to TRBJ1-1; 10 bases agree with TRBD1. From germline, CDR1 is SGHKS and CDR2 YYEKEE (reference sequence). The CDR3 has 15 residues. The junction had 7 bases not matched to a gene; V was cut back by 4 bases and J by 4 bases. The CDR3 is CASSIGQGVVTEAFF. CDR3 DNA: TGTGCCAGCAGCATCGGACAGGGGGTCGTCACTGAAGCTTTCTTT.

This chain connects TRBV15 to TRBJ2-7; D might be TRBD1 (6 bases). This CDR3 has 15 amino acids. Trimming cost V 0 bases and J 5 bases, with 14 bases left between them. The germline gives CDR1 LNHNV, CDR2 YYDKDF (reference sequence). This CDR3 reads CATSRDPGQFNEQYF. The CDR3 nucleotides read TGTGCCACCAGCAGAGATCCTGGACAGTTCAACGAGCAGTACTTC. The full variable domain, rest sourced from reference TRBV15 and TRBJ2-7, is DAMVIQNPRYQVTQFGKPVTLSCSQTLNHNVMYWYQQKSSQAPKLLFHYYDKDFNNEADTPDNFQSRRPNTSFCFLDIRSPGLGDTAMYLCATSRDPGQFNEQYFGPGTRLTVT.

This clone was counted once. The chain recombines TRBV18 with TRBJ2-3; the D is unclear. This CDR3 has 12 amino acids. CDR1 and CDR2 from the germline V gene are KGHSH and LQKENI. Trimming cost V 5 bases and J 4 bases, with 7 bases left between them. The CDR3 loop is CASSSYADTQYF. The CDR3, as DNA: TGTGCCAGCTCATCCTACGCAGATACGCAGTATTTT. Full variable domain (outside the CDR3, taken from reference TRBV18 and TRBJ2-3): NAGVMQNPRHLVRRRGQEARLRCSPMKGHSHVYWYRQLPEEGLKFMVYLQKENIIDESGMPKERFSAEFPKEGPSILRIQQVVRGDSAAYFCASSSYADTQYFGPGTRLTVL.

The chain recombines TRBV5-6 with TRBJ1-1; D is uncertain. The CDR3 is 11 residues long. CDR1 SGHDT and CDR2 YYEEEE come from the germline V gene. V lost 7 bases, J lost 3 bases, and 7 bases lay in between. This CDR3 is CASRSDTEAFF. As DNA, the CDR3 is TGTGCCAGCCGGAGTGACACTGAAGCTTTCTTT.

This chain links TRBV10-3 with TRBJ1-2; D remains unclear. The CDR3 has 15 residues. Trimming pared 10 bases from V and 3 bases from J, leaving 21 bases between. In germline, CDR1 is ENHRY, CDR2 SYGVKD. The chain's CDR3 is CATRGDIPFDYGYTF. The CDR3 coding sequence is TGTGCCACCCGCGGGGATATCCCTTTTGACTATGGCTACACCTTC.

CDR3 residues: CASSSPQTTEAFF. CDR3 nucleotides: TGTGCCAGCAGCTCCCCCCAGACCACTGAAGCTTTCTTT. The rearrangement links TRBV11-2 to TRBJ1-1; D is ambiguous. The CDR3 loop spans 13 amino acids. The ends were cut back, 4 bases at V and 4 bases at J, with 10 bases in the middle. Germline values: CDR1 SGHAT, CDR2 FQNNGV. The full variable domain, its missing parts supplied by reference TRBV11-2 and TRBJ1-1, is EAGVAQSPRYKIIEKRQSVAFWCNPISGHATLYWYQQILGQGPKLLIQFQNNGVVDDSQLPKDRFSAERLKGVDSTLKIQPAKLEDSAVYLCASSSPQTTEAFFGQGTRLTVV.

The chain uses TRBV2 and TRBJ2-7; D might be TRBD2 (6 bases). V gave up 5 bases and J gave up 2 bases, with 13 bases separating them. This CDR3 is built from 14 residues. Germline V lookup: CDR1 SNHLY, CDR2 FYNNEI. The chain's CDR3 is CASSPPLAPYEQYF. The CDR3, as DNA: TGTGCCAGCAGTCCCCCACTAGCCCCCTACGAGCAGTACTTC. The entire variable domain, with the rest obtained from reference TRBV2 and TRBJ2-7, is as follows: EPEVTQTPSHQVTQMGQEVILRCVPISNHLYFYWYRQILGQKVEFLVSFYNNEISEKSEIFDDQFSVERPDGSNFTLKIRSTKLEDSAMYFCASSPPLAPYEQYFGPGTRLTVT.

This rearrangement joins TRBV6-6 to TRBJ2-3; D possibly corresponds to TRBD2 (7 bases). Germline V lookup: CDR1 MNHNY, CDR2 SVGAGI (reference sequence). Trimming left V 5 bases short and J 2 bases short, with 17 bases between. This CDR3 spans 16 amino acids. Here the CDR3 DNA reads TGTGCCAGCAGTGGCGCTAGTGGGGGGGCCACAGATACGCAGTATTTT. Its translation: CASSGASGGATDTQYF.

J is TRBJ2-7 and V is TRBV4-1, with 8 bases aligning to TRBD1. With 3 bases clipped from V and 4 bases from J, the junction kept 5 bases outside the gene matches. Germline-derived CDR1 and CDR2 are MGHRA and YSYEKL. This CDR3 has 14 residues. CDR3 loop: CASSQDRVSYEQYF. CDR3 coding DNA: TGCGCCAGCAGCCAGGACAGGGTCTCTTACGAGCAGTACTTC.

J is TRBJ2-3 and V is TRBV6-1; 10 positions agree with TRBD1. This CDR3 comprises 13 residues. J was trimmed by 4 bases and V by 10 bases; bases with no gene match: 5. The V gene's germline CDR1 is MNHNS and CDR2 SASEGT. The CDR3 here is CAIRTGGADTQYF. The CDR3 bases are TGTGCCATCAGGACAGGGGGAGCAGATACGCAGTATTTT.

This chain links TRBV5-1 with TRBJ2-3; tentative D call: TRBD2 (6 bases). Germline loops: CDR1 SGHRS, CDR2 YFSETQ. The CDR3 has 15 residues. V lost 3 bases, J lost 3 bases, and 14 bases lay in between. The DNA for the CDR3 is TGCGCCAGCAGCTACGCAAGACTAGGGACAGATACGCAGTATTTT. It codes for CASSYARLGTDTQYF.

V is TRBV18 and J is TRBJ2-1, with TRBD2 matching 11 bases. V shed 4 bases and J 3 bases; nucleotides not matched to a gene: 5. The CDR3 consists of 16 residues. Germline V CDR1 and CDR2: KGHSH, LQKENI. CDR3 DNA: TGTGCCAGCTCACGAATGACTAGCGGGGACTACAATGAGCAGTTCTTC. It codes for CASSRMTSGDYNEQFF.

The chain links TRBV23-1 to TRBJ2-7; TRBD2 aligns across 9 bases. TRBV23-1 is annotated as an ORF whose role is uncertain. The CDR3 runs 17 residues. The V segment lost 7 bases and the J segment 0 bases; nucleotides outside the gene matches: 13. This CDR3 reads CASNRGGRAVLSYEQYF. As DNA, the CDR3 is TGCGCCAGCAACCGCGGCGGGAGGGCCGTCCTCTCCTACGAGCAGTACTTC.

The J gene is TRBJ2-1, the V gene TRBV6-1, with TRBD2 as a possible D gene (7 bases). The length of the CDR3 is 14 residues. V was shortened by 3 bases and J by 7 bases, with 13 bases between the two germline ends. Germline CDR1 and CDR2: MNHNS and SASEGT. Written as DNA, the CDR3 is TGTGCCAGCAGTGACGGGGGGCGCAGGAATGAGCAGTTCTTC. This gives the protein CASSDGGRRNEQFF.

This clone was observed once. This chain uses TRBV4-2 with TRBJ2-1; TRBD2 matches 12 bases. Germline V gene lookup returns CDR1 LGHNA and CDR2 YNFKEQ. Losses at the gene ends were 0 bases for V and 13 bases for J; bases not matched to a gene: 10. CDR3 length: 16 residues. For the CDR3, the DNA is TGTGCCAGCAGCCAAGATTCTAGCGGGGGGGCCGTTATTCAGTTCTTC. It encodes CASSQDSSGGAVIQFF.

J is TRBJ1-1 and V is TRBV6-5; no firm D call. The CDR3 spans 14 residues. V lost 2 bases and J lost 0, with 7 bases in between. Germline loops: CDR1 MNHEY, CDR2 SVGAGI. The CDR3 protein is CASSYGALNTEAFF. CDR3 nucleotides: TGTGCCAGCAGTTACGGCGCTTTGAACACTGAAGCTTTCTTT.

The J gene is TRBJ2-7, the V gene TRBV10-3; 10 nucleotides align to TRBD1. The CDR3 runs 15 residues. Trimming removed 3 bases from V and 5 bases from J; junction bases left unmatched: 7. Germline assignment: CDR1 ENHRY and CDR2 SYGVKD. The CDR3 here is CAISDFRTGGNEQYF. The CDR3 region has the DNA TGTGCCATCAGTGATTTCAGGACAGGGGGGAACGAGCAGTACTTC.

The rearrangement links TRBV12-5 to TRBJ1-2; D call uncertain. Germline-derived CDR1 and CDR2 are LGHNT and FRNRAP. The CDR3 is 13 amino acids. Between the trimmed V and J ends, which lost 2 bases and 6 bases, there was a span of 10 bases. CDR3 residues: CASGLLTKDGYTF. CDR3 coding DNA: TGTGCTAGTGGTTTGTTAACGAAGGATGGCTACACCTTC.